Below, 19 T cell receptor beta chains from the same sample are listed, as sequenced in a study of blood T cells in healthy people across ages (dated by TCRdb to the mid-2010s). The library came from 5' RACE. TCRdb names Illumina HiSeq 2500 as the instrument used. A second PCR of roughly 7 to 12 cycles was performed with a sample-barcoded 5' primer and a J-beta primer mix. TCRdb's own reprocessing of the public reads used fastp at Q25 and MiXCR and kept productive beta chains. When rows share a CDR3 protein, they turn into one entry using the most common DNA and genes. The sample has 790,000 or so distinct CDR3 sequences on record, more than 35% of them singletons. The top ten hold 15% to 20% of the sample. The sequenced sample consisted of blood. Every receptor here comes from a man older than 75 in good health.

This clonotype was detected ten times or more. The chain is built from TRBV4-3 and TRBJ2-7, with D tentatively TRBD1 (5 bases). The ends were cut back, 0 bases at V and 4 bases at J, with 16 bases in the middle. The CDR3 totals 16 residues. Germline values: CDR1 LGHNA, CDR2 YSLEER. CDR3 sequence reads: CASSQDHYRQSYEQYF. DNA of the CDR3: TGCGCCAGCAGCCAAGATCATTATCGACAGTCATACGAGCAGTACTTC.

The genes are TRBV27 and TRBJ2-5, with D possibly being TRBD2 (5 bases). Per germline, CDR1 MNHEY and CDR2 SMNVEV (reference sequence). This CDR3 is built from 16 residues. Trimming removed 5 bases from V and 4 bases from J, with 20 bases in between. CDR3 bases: TGTGCCAGCAGTCGCTCCTCTTCGGGATCGTCAGAGACCCAGTACTTC. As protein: CASSRSSSGSSETQYF.

CDR3 nucleotides: TGCAGTGCTGCCCGGGCAGATACGCAGTATTTT. As protein: CSAARADTQYF. This chain joins TRBV20-1 and TRBJ2-3; D not resolved. V was shortened by 5 bases and J by 4 bases, with 7 bases between the two germline ends. Germline-derived CDR1 and CDR2 are DFQATT and SNEGSKA (reference sequence). The CDR3 length is 11 residues.

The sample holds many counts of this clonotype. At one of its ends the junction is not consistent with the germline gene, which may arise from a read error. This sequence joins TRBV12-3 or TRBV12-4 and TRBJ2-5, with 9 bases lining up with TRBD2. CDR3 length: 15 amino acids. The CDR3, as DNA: TGTGCCAGCAGTCCGGGACTAGCAGAACAAGAGACCCGGTACTTC. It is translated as CASSPGLAEQETRYF.

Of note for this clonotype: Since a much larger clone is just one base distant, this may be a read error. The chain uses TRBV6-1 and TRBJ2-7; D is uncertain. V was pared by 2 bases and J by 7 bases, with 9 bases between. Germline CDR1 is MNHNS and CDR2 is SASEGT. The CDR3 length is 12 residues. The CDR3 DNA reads TGTGCCAGCAGTGAACTCAGGAATGAGCAGTACTTC. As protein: CASSELRNEQYF.

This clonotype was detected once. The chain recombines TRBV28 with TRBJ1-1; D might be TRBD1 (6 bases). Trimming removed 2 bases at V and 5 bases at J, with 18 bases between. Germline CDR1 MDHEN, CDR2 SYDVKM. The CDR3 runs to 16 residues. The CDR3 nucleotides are TGTGCCAGCAGTTTAATAATGGGGGCGCGGGTTACTGAAGCTTTCTTT. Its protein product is CASSLIMGARVTEAFF.

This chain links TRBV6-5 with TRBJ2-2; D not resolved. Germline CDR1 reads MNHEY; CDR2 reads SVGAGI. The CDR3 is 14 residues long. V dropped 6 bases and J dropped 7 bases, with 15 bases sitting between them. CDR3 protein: CASSPRTSRGELFF. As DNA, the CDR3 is TGTGCCAGCAGCCCAAGGACCAGTCGCGGGGAGCTGTTTTTT.

The CDR3 spells CASSGQAQGSPLHF. CDR3 bases: TGTGCCAGCAGTGGGCAGGCTCAGGGTTCACCCCTCCACTTT. The chain combines TRBV27 with TRBJ1-6; TRBD1 might be the D (5 bases). This CDR3 is built from 14 residues. V lost 5 bases, J lost 9 bases, and 14 bases lay in between. Germline CDR1 reads MNHEY; CDR2 reads SMNVEV (reference sequence).

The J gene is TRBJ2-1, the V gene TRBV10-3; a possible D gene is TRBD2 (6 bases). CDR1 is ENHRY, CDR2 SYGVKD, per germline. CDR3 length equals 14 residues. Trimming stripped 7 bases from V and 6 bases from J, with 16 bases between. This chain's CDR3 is CAITASDGRNEQFF. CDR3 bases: TGTGCCATCACCGCTAGCGACGGTCGCAATGAGCAGTTCTTC.

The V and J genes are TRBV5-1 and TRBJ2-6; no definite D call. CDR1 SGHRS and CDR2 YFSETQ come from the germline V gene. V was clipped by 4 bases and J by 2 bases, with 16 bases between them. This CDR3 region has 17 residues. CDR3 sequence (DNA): TGCGCCAGCAGCGGTTACCGCAGGACGACTGGGGCCAACGTCCTGACTTTC. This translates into CASSGYRRTTGANVLTF.

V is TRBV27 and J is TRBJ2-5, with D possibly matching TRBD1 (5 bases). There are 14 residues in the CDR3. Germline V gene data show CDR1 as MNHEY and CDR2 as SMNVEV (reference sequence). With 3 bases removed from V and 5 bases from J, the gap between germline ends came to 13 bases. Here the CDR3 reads CASSLWSKGETQYF. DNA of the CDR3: TGTGCCAGCAGTTTGTGGAGTAAGGGGGAGACCCAGTACTTC.

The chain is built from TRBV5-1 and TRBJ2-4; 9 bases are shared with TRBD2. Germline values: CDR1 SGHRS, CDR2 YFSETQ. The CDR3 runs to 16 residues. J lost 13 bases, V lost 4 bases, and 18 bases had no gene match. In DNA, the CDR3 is TGCGCCAGCAGCGCCACTAGCGGGCATACGTACAATGAGCAGTACTTC. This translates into CASSATSGHTYNEQYF.

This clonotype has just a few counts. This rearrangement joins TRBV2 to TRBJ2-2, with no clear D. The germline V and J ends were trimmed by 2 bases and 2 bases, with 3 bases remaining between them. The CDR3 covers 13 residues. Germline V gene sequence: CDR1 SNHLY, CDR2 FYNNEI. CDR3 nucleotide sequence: TGTGCCAGCAGTGAAACTAACACCGGGGAGCTGTTTTTT. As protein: CASSETNTGELFF.

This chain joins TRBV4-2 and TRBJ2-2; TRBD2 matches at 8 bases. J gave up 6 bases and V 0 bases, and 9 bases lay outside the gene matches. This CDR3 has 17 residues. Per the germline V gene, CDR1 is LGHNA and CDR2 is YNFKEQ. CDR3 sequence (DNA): TGTGCCAGCAGCCAAGAGAGAAGCGGGAGATCGGCCGGGGAGCTGTTTTTT. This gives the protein CASSQERSGRSAGELFF.

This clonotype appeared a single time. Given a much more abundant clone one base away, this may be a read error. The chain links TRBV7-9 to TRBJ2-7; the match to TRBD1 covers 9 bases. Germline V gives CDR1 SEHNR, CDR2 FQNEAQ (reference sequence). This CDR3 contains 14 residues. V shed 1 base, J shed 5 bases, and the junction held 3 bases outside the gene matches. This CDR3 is CASSLEQGAHEQYF. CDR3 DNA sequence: TGTGCCAGCAGCTTAGAACAGGGGGCCCACGAGCAGTACTTC.

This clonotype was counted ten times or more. CDR3 in amino acids: CAWSEDWREAFF. The CDR3 DNA is TGTGCCTGGAGTGAGGACTGGCGTGAAGCTTTCTTT. The chain combines TRBV30 with TRBJ1-1; no clear D gene. The CDR3 is 12 residues long. Germline loops: CDR1 GTSNPN, CDR2 SVGIG (reference sequence). V was clipped by 1 base and J by 7 bases, with 10 bases between them.

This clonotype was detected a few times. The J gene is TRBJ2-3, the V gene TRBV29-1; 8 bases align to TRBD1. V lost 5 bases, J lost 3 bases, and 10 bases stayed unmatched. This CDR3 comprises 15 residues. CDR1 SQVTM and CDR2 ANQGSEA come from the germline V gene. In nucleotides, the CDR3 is TGCAGCGTTCAGAAGGCAGGGGGCTCGACAGATACGCAGTATTTT. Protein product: CSVQKAGGSTDTQYF.

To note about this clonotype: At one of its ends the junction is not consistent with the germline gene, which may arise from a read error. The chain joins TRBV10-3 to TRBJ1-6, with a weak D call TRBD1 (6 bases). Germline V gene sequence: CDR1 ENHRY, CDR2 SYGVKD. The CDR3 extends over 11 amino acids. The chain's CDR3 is CAVRGLMALHF. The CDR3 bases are TGTGCCGTCAGGGGCTTGATGGCCCTCCACTTT.

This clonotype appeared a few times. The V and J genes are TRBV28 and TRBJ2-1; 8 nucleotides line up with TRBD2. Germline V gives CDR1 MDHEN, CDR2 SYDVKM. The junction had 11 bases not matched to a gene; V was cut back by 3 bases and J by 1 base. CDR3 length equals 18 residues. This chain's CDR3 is CASSLPSGSVNSYNEQFF. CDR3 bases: TGTGCCAGCAGTTTGCCCAGCGGGAGCGTTAATTCCTACAATGAGCAGTTCTTC.